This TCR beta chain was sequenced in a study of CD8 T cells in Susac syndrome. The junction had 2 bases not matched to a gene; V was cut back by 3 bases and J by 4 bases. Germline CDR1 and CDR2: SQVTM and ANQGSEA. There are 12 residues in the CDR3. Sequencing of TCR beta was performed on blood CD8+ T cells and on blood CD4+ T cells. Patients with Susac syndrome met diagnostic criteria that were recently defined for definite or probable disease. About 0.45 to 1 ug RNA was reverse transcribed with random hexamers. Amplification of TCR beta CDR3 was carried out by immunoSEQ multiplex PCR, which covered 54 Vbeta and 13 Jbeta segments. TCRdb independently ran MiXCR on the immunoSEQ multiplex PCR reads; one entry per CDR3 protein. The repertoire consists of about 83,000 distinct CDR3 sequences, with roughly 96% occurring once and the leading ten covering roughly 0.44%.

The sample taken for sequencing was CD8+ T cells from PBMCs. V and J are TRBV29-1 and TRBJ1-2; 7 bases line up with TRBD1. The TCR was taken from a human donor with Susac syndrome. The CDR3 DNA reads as TGCAGCGTTGACGCAGGGGGCTATGGCTACACCTTC. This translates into CSVDAGGYGYTF.